This paragraph covers one T cell receptor beta chain sequence. Its antigen remains unidentified. Treatment here: oral pan-JAK inhibitor, 5-10 mg twice daily. Germline CDR1 and CDR2: GTSNPN and SVGIG (reference sequence). With 3 bases clipped from V and 4 bases from J, the junction kept 5 bases outside the gene matches. The CDR3 covers 13 residues. This entry comes from a study of CD8+ T cells in alopecia areata. Study-level background: Dosing spanned 6 to 18 months on tofacitinib, then 6 months off drug. Study results and limitations: Normal scalp had lower clonality than lesional scalp, with alopecia totalis/universalis lesions showing this most strongly. Under tofacitinib, fewer expanded CD8+ clones appeared among the top 100 scalp clones.

The authors extracted RNA and reverse transcribed it into cDNA as the sequencing template. Sequenced by immunoSEQ multiplex PCR; TCRdb stores in-frame clones only, minus some. The sample includes about 190,000 clones, approximately 60% of them seen just once. Material: CD4+ T cells sorted from blood, obtained at week 4, from a patient treated with tofacitinib. The receptor comes from a human donor with alopecia areata. The rearrangement joins TRBV30 to TRBJ1-2; 7 bases are shared with TRBD1. The CDR3 coding sequence is TGTGCCTGGAGGACAGGGACAGCCTATGGCTACACCTTC. It yields the protein CAWRTGTAYGYTF.